A single TCR beta chain is shown here with its context. This clone was found a few times. Its binding antigen is unknown. Base qualities were left out, and no much larger clone turns up one base away. This sample includes further DNA sequences coding for the same CDR3. Library creation used the immunoSEQ multiplex PCR assay. The clones in this table, taken by TCRdb from immuneACCESS, are in-frame only. Not every clone is retained; where verified, under half of the shortfall comes from an unresolved V gene, and the cause of the rest is unknown. The sample table holds around 150,000 clones, of which about 89% were seen once. Jointly, the top ten make up around 4.7% of the sample. The data were taken from a study of control samples from healthy donors and cancer patients (dated by TCRdb to 2020 to 2022). The junction shows trimming of 6 bases on V and 5 bases on J, and the gene matches do not reach 4 bases of it. Taken from cysteine to phenylalanine, the CDR3 has 12 residues. The entry retains the CDR3 DNA only, 36 bases that are in frame from base 1. According to the germline V gene, CDR1 reads SQVTM and CDR2 reads ANQGSEA.

The sample taken for sequencing was blood. The receptor was isolated from a man aged 25 to 40 in good health. The chain was built from TRBV29-1 and TRBJ2-7; 10 of the junction bases match TRBD1. For the CDR3, the sequence is CSVGQGVHEQYF. DNA sequence: TGCAGCGTAGGACAGGGGGTCCACGAGCAGTACTTC.